These 20 T cell receptor beta chains came from one sample sequenced in a study of T cell changes during pregnancy in multiple sclerosis. Sequencing was performed with immunoSEQ multiplex PCR; in TCRdb, only in-frame clones are kept and a portion is missing. Of approximately 30,000 clones listed, nearly 90% were seen once; the top ten hold 11%. Specimen: CD8+ T cells from peripheral blood mononuclear cells, collected in the third trimester of pregnancy. The origin of the receptors is a female donor with multiple sclerosis, enrolled in a pregnancy study.

This chain uses TRBV27 with TRBJ2-1, with D maybe TRBD1 (6 bases). CDR3 length equals 16 residues. With 7 bases removed from V and 0 bases from J, the gap between germline ends came to 16 bases. In germline, CDR1 is MNHEY, CDR2 SMNVEV (reference sequence). The CDR3 DNA sequence: TGTGCCAGCAACGTCCGGACAGCTAGCTCCTACAATGAGCAGTTCTTC. Translated: CASNVRTASSYNEQFF.

This clone came up once. The CDR3 loop is CASSIGPGNQPQHF. For the CDR3, the DNA is TGTGCCAGTAGTATAGGGCCAGGTAATCAGCCCCAGCATTTT. This chain uses TRBV19 with TRBJ1-5; the D is unclear. The CDR3 spans 14 residues. V lost 1 base and J 4 bases, leaving 8 bases between the germline ends. CDR1 and CDR2 from the germline V gene are LNHDA and SQIVND (reference sequence).

This chain's CDR3 is CASSGGTSGYTGELFF. The CDR3 bases are TGTGCCAGCAGCGGAGGGACTAGCGGATACACCGGGGAGCTGTTTTTT. The chain has TRBV9 and TRBJ2-2, with 11 positions matching TRBD2. The CDR3 is 16 residues long. J was trimmed by 3 bases and V by 3 bases; bases with no gene match: 4. Looked up from germline, CDR1 is SGDLS and CDR2 is YYNGEE.

This clone was recorded once. The chain carries TRBV4-1 and TRBJ2-5, with D perhaps TRBD1 (6 bases). Germline V CDR1 and CDR2: MGHRA, YSYEKL. The V gene lost 4 bases and the J gene lost 2 bases, with 14 bases spanning the gap. CDR3 size: 15 residues. Written as DNA, the CDR3 is TGCGCCAGCAGCCTTTCGACAGGAACACAAGAGACCCAGTACTTC. Translation gives CASSLSTGTQETQYF.

This chain uses TRBV4-1 with TRBJ2-1; D uncertain. This CDR3 contains 11 residues. Germline V gives CDR1 MGHRA, CDR2 YSYEKL. The ends were cut back, 1 base at V and 7 bases at J, with 2 bases in the middle. The CDR3 protein is CASSQVNEQFF. Written as DNA, the CDR3 is TGCGCCAGCAGCCAAGTAAATGAGCAGTTCTTC.

The rearrangement joins TRBV29-1 to TRBJ2-2, with TRBD2 identical over 8 bases. CDR3 length: 13 residues. Germline V gives CDR1 SQVTM, CDR2 ANQGSEA. Trimming removed 6 bases from V and 7 bases from J; junction bases left unmatched: 7. Here the CDR3 DNA reads TGCAGCGTCGATAGCGGGGTGGGCGGGGAGCTGTTTTTT. Protein: CSVDSGVGGELFF.

The rearrangement uses TRBV5-1 and TRBJ1-4; D not resolved. There are 14 residues in the CDR3. V dropped 3 bases and J dropped 8 bases, with 14 bases sitting between them. From germline, CDR1 is SGHRS and CDR2 YFSETQ. CDR3 loop: CASSSNGLREKLFF. CDR3 bases: TGCGCCAGCAGCTCCAACGGGTTAAGAGAAAAACTGTTTTTT.

The chain couples TRBV28 to TRBJ1-5; 12 nucleotides agree with TRBD1. This CDR3 is built from 15 residues. The ends lost 7 bases at V and 7 bases at J; junction bases unmatched: 8. Germline V gene data show CDR1 as MDHEN and CDR2 as SYDVKM. CDR3 DNA sequence: TGTGCCAGCAATTCCCGGGACAGGGGGCGACAGCCCCAGCATTTT. Protein sequence: CASNSRDRGRQPQHF.

The chain employs TRBV29-1 and TRBJ1-4; 7 positions match TRBD1. The CDR3 consists of 13 residues. Germline V gene sequence: CDR1 SQVTM, CDR2 ANQGSEA. The CDR3 sequence: CSVPGTENEKLFF. CDR3 sequence (DNA): TGCAGTGTCCCCGGGACAGAAAATGAAAAACTGTTTTTT.

The chain has TRBV5-1 and TRBJ2-1; 11 nucleotides match TRBD2. The CDR3 consists of 17 residues. V lost 4 bases to trimming and J lost 3 bases; unmatched junction nucleotides: 9. CDR1 and CDR2 (germline): SGHRS, YFSETQ. The CDR3 loop is CASSLPKGTSGYNEQFF. The CDR3 DNA sequence: TGCGCCAGCAGCCTGCCTAAAGGGACTAGCGGCTACAATGAGCAGTTCTTC.

The chain combines TRBV5-5 with TRBJ2-5; 8 positions match TRBD1. V was pared by 1 base and J by 4 bases, with 6 bases of the junction left unmatched. The CDR3 totals 15 residues. Germline CDR1 SGHKS, CDR2 YYEKEE (reference sequence). CDR3 amino acids: CASSLRTGIAETQYF. The CDR3 region has the DNA TGTGCCAGCAGCTTGAGGACAGGGATCGCAGAGACCCAGTACTTC.

This sequence joins TRBV9 and TRBJ1-2; D is ambiguous. In germline, CDR1 is SGDLS, CDR2 YYNGEE. Trimming cost V 6 bases and J 7 bases, with 13 bases left between them. CDR3 length: 12 residues. CDR3 sequence reads: CASTHERFGYTF. Written as DNA, the CDR3 is TGTGCCAGCACCCACGAGAGGTTTGGCTACACCTTC.

The CDR3 loop reads CAIAVETRSYEQYF. The CDR3 nucleotides read TGTGCCATCGCTGTCGAGACTAGGTCCTACGAGCAGTACTTC. The chain is built from TRBV10-3 and TRBJ2-7; TRBD2 might be the D (6 bases). V shed 8 bases and J shed 1 base, with 15 bases lying between them. Germline CDR1 is ENHRY and CDR2 is SYGVKD. This CDR3 has 14 residues.

J is TRBJ1-1 and V is TRBV11-3; D remains unclear. The CDR3 loop spans 14 amino acids. The germline gives CDR1 SGHNT, CDR2 YENEEA. V was cut by 1 base and J by 1 base, with 7 bases left in between. The CDR3, as DNA: TGTGCCAGCAGCTTAGGGGAGGGGAACACTGAAGCTTTCTTT. Translated: CASSLGEGNTEAFF.

The chain couples TRBV6-5 to TRBJ1-1, with 12 bases lining up with TRBD1. The CDR3 covers 14 residues. Germline V gene data show CDR1 as MNHEY and CDR2 as SVGAGI. Trimming cost V 6 bases and J 7 bases; bases outside gene matches: 6. CDR3 sequence reads: CASRPGTGGFEAFF. The DNA for the CDR3 is TGTGCCAGCAGACCCGGGACAGGGGGCTTTGAAGCTTTCTTT.

This clone occurred once. This chain links TRBV2 with TRBJ1-2, with D perhaps matching TRBD1 (5 bases). V was trimmed by 2 bases and J by 0 bases, leaving 19 bases between them. CDR1 and CDR2 from the germline V gene are SNHLY and FYNNEI. The CDR3 covers 18 residues. CDR3 DNA sequence: TGTGCCAGCAGTGAACCAGGGCACCTATCAAGAGCTAACTATGGCTACACCTTC. Residues: CASSEPGHLSRANYGYTF.

The rearrangement links TRBV2 to TRBJ2-1; TRBD2 is a possible D gene (5 bases). The CDR3 runs to 18 residues. The germline CDR1 and CDR2 sequences are SNHLY and FYNNEI. Trimming removed 2 bases from V and 4 bases from J, with 21 bases in between. The CDR3 DNA reads TGTGCCAGCAGTGAATGGCCCCCTGCTAGCAGCACTTACAATGAGCAGTTCTTC. Encoded protein: CASSEWPPASSTYNEQFF.

This rearrangement joins TRBV27 to TRBJ2-5; possible D gene TRBD1, 6 bases. The CDR3 covers 16 residues. The germline V and J ends were trimmed by 6 bases and 3 bases, with 20 bases remaining between them. Germline V lookup: CDR1 MNHEY, CDR2 SMNVEV (reference sequence). Here the CDR3 reads CASSLLRTAPKETQYF. The CDR3 coding sequence is TGTGCCAGCAGCCTACTCAGGACAGCACCAAAAGAGACCCAGTACTTC.

The rearrangement joins TRBV4-2 to TRBJ1-1; unclear D gene. V gave up 0 bases and J gave up 4 bases, with 18 bases separating them. This CDR3 is built from 17 residues. The germline gives CDR1 LGHNA, CDR2 YNFKEQ. As DNA, the CDR3 is TGTGCCAGCAGCCAAGATCACCGGCAACCCCGGGGCACTGAAGCTTTCTTT. Its translation: CASSQDHRQPRGTEAFF.

This chain uses TRBV29-1 with TRBJ2-6; TRBD1 agrees at 11 bases. This CDR3 is 16 amino acids long. CDR1 is SQVTM, CDR2 ANQGSEA, per germline. With V trimmed by 6 bases and J by 4 bases, 8 bases remained unmatched. CDR3 nucleotide sequence: TGCAGCGTGGACCGGGACAGGGGGACAGGGGCCAACGTCCTGACTTTC. It encodes CSVDRDRGTGANVLTF.